Shown below are 25 T cell receptor beta chains from a single sample sequenced in a study of shared clonotypes between healthy human individuals (dated by TCRdb to about 2020). Receptor amplification or capture employed the immunoSEQ multiplex PCR assay. The source is immuneACCESS, and TCRdb retained only in-frame sequences with V and J called. Part of the clones is not carried over; for the studies checked, unresolved V genes explain less than half of this, and the remainder is unexplained. The sample contains about 980,000 clones, over 75% of them found a single time. The ten biggest clones cover 1.5% of the sample. Sequencing input: memory CD4+ T cells sorted from blood. The cell subset or site label, as the study defines it: CD45RA-negative fraction. These TCRs come from a man aged 18 to 30 in good health.

The chain employs TRBV5-1 and TRBJ2-7; 9 bases map to TRBD1. Trimming took 6 bases from V and 3 from J; bases not matched to a gene: 1. Germline CDR1 and CDR2: SGHRS and YFSETQ. This CDR3 has 12 residues. The CDR3 DNA is TGCGCCAGCACGGGACAGGGCTACGAGCAGTACTTC. This codes for CASTGQGYEQYF.

This clone has at least ten counts. This rearrangement joins TRBV27 to TRBJ2-7, with D perhaps given as TRBD1 or TRBD2 (5 bases each). There are 17 residues in the CDR3. Between the trimmed V and J ends, which lost 3 bases and 1 base, there was a span of 19 bases. CDR1 is MNHEY, CDR2 SMNVEV, per germline (reference sequence). CDR3: CASSFRVGTEVSYEQYF. For the CDR3, the DNA is TGTGCCAGCAGTTTTCGGGTGGGGACCGAGGTTTCCTACGAGCAGTACTTC.

The chain carries TRBV28 and TRBJ2-2; TRBD1 matches 8 bases. The germline gives CDR1 MDHEN, CDR2 SYDVKM. This CDR3 has 15 amino acids. The junction had 14 bases not matched to a gene; V was cut back by 11 bases and J by 6 bases. CDR3 region: CAGNSRDRSAGELFF. The CDR3 region has the DNA TGTGCCGGTAATAGCCGGGACAGGAGCGCCGGGGAGCTGTTTTTT.

The V and J genes are TRBV6-5 and TRBJ2-3, with 9 bases lining up with TRBD2. CDR3 size: 16 residues. The germline V gene has CDR1 MNHEY and CDR2 SVGAGI. Germline trimming cut 4 bases from V and 4 bases from J; bases unmatched to any gene: 9. The CDR3 loop is CASSSGLAGPPDTQYF. CDR3 sequence (DNA): TGTGCCAGCAGTTCGGGACTAGCTGGCCCGCCAGATACGCAGTATTTT.

Here the CDR3 reads CASSEPPKAGQYF. CDR3 DNA: TGTGCCAGCAGTGAACCCCCCAAGGCGGGGCAGTACTTC. The chain has TRBV2 and TRBJ2-7; tentative D call: TRBD2 (5 bases). With 2 bases removed from V and 9 bases from J, the gap between germline ends came to 14 bases. Germline values: CDR1 SNHLY, CDR2 FYNNEI. The CDR3 totals 13 residues.

The CDR3 protein is CATDVGGTSSYEQYF. CDR3 DNA sequence: TGTGCCACCGATGTGGGGGGGACCTCCTCCTACGAGCAGTACTTC. The rearrangement uses TRBV10-3 and TRBJ2-7, with 7 bases matching TRBD2. The CDR3 sequence is 15 residues long. The junction had 12 bases not matched to a gene; V was cut back by 10 bases and J by 0 bases. Germline V gives CDR1 ENHRY, CDR2 SYGVKD.

The V and J genes are TRBV11-3 and TRBJ1-1, with D maybe TRBD1 (6 bases). The CDR3 runs to 18 residues. CDR1 is SGHNT and CDR2 is YENEEA in the germline V gene. Trimming removed 0 bases at V and 6 bases at J, with 23 bases between. CDR3 sequence reads: CASSLDSVDRWRGAEAFF. In nucleotides, the CDR3 is TGTGCCAGCAGCTTAGATTCGGTAGACAGGTGGAGAGGGGCTGAAGCTTTCTTT.

The chain carries TRBV5-1 and TRBJ2-2; D possibly uses TRBD1 or TRBD2 (6 bases each). The germline gives CDR1 SGHRS, CDR2 YFSETQ. The length of the CDR3 is 15 residues. V lost 2 bases and J lost 5, with 13 bases in between. CDR3 loop: CASSLRGLETGELFF. As DNA, the CDR3 is TGCGCCAGCAGCTTACGGGGGCTAGAGACCGGGGAGCTGTTTTTT.

The chain couples TRBV11-3 to TRBJ2-1; the D gene is possibly TRBD1 (6 bases). The V end was cut by 3 bases, the J end by 7 bases, with 13 bases between. The CDR3 runs to 14 residues. Germline lookup yields CDR1 SGHNT and CDR2 YENEEA. Here the CDR3 reads CASSFGPGENEQFF. CDR3 bases: TGTGCCAGCAGCTTTGGCCCAGGGGAGAATGAGCAGTTCTTC.

The chain joins TRBV28 to TRBJ2-5; D is undetermined. The CDR3 has 12 residues. Germline assignment: CDR1 MDHEN and CDR2 SYDVKM. The V end was cut by 3 bases, the J end by 5 bases, with 7 bases between. CDR3 in DNA: TGTGCCAGCAGTTTCCTGAGGGAGACCCAGTACTTC. Translated: CASSFLRETQYF.

This chain links TRBV29-1 with TRBJ2-1, with 8 bases lining up with TRBD2. The CDR3 loop spans 17 amino acids. Looked up from germline, CDR1 is SQVTM and CDR2 is ANQGSEA. With 6 bases clipped from V and 0 bases from J, the junction kept 13 bases outside the gene matches. The CDR3, as DNA: TGCAGCGTCCCAGCGGGAGACATGGGGAGCTCCTACAATGAGCAGTTCTTC. This translates into CSVPAGDMGSSYNEQFF.

At least ten counts were recorded for this clone. The chain couples TRBV28 to TRBJ1-2; 7 nucleotides agree with TRBD1. Looked up from germline, CDR1 is MDHEN and CDR2 is SYDVKM. V was pared by 4 bases and J by 5 bases, with 7 bases of the junction left unmatched. The CDR3 spans 14 residues. CDR3 nucleotide sequence: TGTGCCAGCAGTTCCTCCAGGGGGTGGTATGGCTACACCTTC. Amino acid sequence: CASSSSRGWYGYTF.

This clone came up many times. The chain employs TRBV9 and TRBJ2-1; TRBD2 agrees at 7 bases. V gave up 3 bases and J gave up 7 bases; unmatched junction bases: 10. This CDR3 is built from 15 residues. The germline CDR1 and CDR2 sequences are SGDLS and YYNGEE. CDR3 loop: CASSAQNSRENEQFF. CDR3 coding DNA: TGTGCCAGCAGCGCCCAGAATTCGCGGGAGAATGAGCAGTTCTTC.

V is TRBV18 and J is TRBJ1-2; 10 nucleotides align to TRBD1. Germline values: CDR1 KGHSH, CDR2 LQKENI. The CDR3 sequence is 14 residues long. V lost 6 bases to trimming and J lost 8 bases; unmatched junction nucleotides: 9. CDR3 loop: CASSPTRDRGGYTF. The CDR3 DNA sequence: TGTGCCAGCTCCCCTACCCGGGACAGGGGCGGCTACACCTTC. The full variable domain, with the rest looked up from reference TRBV18 and TRBJ1-2, is NAGVMQNPRHLVRRRGQEARLRCSPMKGHSHVYWYRQLPEEGLKFMVYLQKENIIDESGMPKERFSAEFPKEGPSILRIQQVVRGDSAAYFCASSPTRDRGGYTFGSGTRLTVV.

The chain uses TRBV29-1 and TRBJ2-6; D is perhaps TRBD1 (6 bases). Per the germline V gene, CDR1 is SQVTM and CDR2 is ANQGSEA. The CDR3 is made up of 14 amino acids. Trimming left V 4 bases short and J 4 bases short, with 11 bases between. The CDR3 nucleotides are TGCAGCGTTGCGGGGACATCCGGGGCCAACGTCCTGACTTTC. Translating gives CSVAGTSGANVLTF.

The V gene is TRBV28, the J gene TRBJ1-1; a possible D gene is TRBD1 (6 bases). This CDR3 is built from 17 residues. Trimming stripped 3 bases from V and 0 bases from J, with 17 bases between. Germline CDR1 reads MDHEN; CDR2 reads SYDVKM. The CDR3, as DNA: TGTGCCAGCAGTTTTGTGGGACACAAGTTGATGAACACTGAAGCTTTCTTT. Protein sequence: CASSFVGHKLMNTEAFF.

This clone was picked up a small number of times. Other DNA sequences from this sample encode an identical CDR3 as well. This CDR3 is CASKRGEETQYF. CDR3 DNA: TGTGCCAGTAAGCGGGGGGAAGAGACCCAGTACTTC. The chain combines TRBV7-9 with TRBJ2-5; 9 positions match TRBD2. V lost 9 bases to trimming and J lost 3 bases; unmatched junction nucleotides: 2. The CDR3 is 12 amino acids. From germline, CDR1 is SEHNR and CDR2 FQNEAQ (reference sequence).

The chain joins TRBV10-3 to TRBJ1-2; TRBD1 might be the D (6 bases). The V end was cut by 2 bases, the J end by 2 bases, with 9 bases between. Per the germline V gene, CDR1 is ENHRY and CDR2 is SYGVKD. The CDR3 runs to 14 residues. The CDR3 spells CAISEDTGNYGYTF. The DNA of the CDR3 is TGTGCCATCAGTGAGGATACAGGGAACTATGGCTACACCTTC.

This chain joins TRBV6-6 and TRBJ2-7; D is unresolved. The ends were cut back, 6 bases at V and 4 bases at J, with 7 bases in the middle. CDR3 length equals 11 residues. CDR1 is MNHNY, CDR2 SVGAGI, per germline (reference sequence). In nucleotides, the CDR3 is TGTGCCAGCAGCTCCAAATACGAGCAGTACTTC. Residues: CASSSKYEQYF.

This clone was counted a single time. The chain has TRBV6-5 and TRBJ2-3, with a weak D call TRBD1 (6 bases). CDR1 and CDR2 from the germline V gene are MNHEY and SVGAGI. V lost 6 bases, J lost 1 base, and 14 bases lay in between. The CDR3 length is 15 residues. The CDR3 coding sequence is TGTGCCAGCAGGCATAGGGGGAAAGGCACAGATACGCAGTATTTT. Translation gives CASRHRGKGTDTQYF.

V is TRBV2 and J is TRBJ2-3, with a tentative D call TRBD1 (6 bases). The V gene lost 3 bases and the J gene lost 1 base, with 8 bases spanning the gap. This CDR3 region has 14 residues. CDR1 and CDR2 from the germline V gene are SNHLY and FYNNEI. The CDR3 DNA follows: TGTGCCAGCAGTGACAGGGGAGGCACAGATACGCAGTATTTT. Protein sequence: CASSDRGGTDTQYF. The variable domain in full, with the rest retrieved from reference TRBV2 and TRBJ2-3, is EPEVTQTPSHQVTQMGQEVILRCVPISNHLYFYWYRQILGQKVEFLVSFYNNEISEKSEIFDDQFSVERPDGSNFTLKIRSTKLEDSAMYFCASSDRGGTDTQYFGPGTRLTVL.

This clone has a handful of counts. The chain joins TRBV2 to TRBJ1-4; D uncertain. CDR3 length equals 14 residues. Deletions cut 3 bases from V and 7 bases from J, with 12 bases between. CDR1 and CDR2 from the germline V gene are SNHLY and FYNNEI. The CDR3 DNA reads TGTGCCAGCAGTGATCCGGGAAAGGGTGAAAAACTGTTTTTT. It translates to CASSDPGKGEKLFF. The variable domain in full, with the rest retrieved from reference TRBV2 and TRBJ1-4, is EPEVTQTPSHQVTQMGQEVILRCVPISNHLYFYWYRQILGQKVEFLVSFYNNEISEKSEIFDDQFSVERPDGSNFTLKIRSTKLEDSAMYFCASSDPGKGEKLFFGSGTQLSVL.

About this clone itself: A much larger clone lies a single base off, so this may be a read error. This rearrangement joins TRBV7-9 to TRBJ1-2, with TRBD1 as a possible D gene (5 bases). Germline loops: CDR1 SEHNR, CDR2 FQNEAQ (reference sequence). Trimming removed 3 bases from V and 4 bases from J, with 6 bases in between. This CDR3 region has 12 residues. The CDR3 nucleotides are TGTGCCAGCAGCTTGGACACCTATGGCTACACCTTC. This codes for CASSLDTYGYTF.

This clone has only a few counts. This sample also contains other DNA sequences that code for the same CDR3. The chain has TRBV2 and TRBJ1-3; a weak D match, TRBD1 (6 bases). The CDR3 is 14 amino acids. CDR1 and CDR2 from the germline V gene are SNHLY and FYNNEI. Trimming removed 4 bases at V and 0 bases at J, with 7 bases between. The DNA for the CDR3 is TGTGCCAGCAGTGCGGACAGCTCTGGAAACACCATATATTTT. This sequence encodes CASSADSSGNTIYF.

The chain recombines TRBV30 with TRBJ1-2; 7 nucleotides line up with TRBD1. CDR3 length: 19 residues. CDR1 GTSNPN and CDR2 SVGIG come from the germline V gene (reference sequence). V lost 0 bases, J lost 10 bases, and 26 bases stayed unmatched. This chain's CDR3 is CAWSVSAQQGWGINIVYTF. CDR3 in DNA: TGTGCCTGGAGTGTATCGGCCCAACAGGGGTGGGGTATAAATATTGTCTACACCTTC.